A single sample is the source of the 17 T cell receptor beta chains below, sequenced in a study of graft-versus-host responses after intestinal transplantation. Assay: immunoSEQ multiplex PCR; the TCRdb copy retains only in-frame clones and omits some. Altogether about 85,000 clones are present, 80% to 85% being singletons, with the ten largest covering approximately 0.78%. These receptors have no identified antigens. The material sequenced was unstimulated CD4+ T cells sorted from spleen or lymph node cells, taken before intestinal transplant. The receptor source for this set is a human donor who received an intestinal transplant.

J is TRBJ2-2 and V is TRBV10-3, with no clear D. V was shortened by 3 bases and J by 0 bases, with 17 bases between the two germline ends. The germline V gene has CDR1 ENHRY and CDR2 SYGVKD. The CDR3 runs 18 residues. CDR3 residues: CAISDDSAWLANTGELFF. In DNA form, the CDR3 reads TGTGCCATCAGTGACGATTCAGCCTGGCTAGCGAACACCGGGGAGCTGTTTTTT.

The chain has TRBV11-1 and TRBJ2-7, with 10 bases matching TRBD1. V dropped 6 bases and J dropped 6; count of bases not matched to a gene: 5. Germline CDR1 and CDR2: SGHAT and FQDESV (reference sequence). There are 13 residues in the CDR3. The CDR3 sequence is CASRGQGLGEQYF. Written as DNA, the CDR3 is TGTGCCAGCAGGGGACAGGGGCTTGGCGAGCAGTACTTC.

For the CDR3, the DNA is TGTGCCAGCAGTCCCCCAGGCTCCTATAATTCACCCCTCCACTTT. This gives the protein CASSPPGSYNSPLHF. V usage is TRBV28 and J usage is TRBJ1-6; D is undetermined. V was trimmed by 5 bases and J by 0 bases, leaving 8 bases between them. Per germline, CDR1 MDHEN and CDR2 SYDVKM. The CDR3 length is 15 residues.

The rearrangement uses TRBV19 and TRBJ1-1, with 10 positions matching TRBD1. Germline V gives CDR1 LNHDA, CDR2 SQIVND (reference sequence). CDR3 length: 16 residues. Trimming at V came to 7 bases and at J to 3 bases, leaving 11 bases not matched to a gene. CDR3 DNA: TGTGCCAGTACTACCGGGACAGGGGAAGGGTACACTGAAGCTTTCTTT. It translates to CASTTGTGEGYTEAFF.

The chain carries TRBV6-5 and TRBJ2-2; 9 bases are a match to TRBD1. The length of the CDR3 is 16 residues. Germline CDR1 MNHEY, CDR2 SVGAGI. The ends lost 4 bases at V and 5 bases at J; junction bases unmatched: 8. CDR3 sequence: CASSFIPGTGTGELFF. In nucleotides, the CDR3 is TGTGCCAGCAGTTTCATACCCGGGACAGGGACCGGGGAGCTGTTTTTT.

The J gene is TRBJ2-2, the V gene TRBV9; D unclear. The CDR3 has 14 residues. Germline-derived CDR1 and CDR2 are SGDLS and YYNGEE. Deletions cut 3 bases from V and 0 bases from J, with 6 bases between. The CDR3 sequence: CASSETPNTGELFF. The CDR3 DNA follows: TGTGCCAGCAGCGAAACACCGAACACCGGGGAGCTGTTTTTT.

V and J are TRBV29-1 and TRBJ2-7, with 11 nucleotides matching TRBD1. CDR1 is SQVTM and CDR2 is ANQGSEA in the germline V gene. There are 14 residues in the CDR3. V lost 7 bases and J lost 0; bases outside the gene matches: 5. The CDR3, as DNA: TGCAGCGCTACCGGGACAGGGGGCTCCTACGAGCAGTACTTC. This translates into CSATGTGGSYEQYF.

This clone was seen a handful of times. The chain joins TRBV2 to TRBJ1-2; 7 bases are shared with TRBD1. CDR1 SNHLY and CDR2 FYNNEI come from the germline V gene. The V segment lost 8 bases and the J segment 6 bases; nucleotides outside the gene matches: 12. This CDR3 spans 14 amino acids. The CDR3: CASRGDRVGDGYTF. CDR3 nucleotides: TGTGCCAGCCGCGGCGACAGGGTCGGAGATGGCTACACCTTC.

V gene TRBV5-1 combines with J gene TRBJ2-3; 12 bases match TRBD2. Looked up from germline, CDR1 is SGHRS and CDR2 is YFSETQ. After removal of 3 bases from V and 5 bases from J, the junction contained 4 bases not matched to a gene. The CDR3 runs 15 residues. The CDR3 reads CASSSLAGGEDTQYF. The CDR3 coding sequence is TGCGCCAGCAGCTCACTAGCGGGAGGAGAAGATACGCAGTATTTT.

In DNA form, the CDR3 reads TGTGCCAGCAGGGGGACTAGCGGGGGAACGACAGATACGCAGTATTTT. Amino acids: CASRGTSGGTTDTQYF. This chain links TRBV6-6 with TRBJ2-3; TRBD2 aligns across 14 bases. Trimming cost V 6 bases and J 3 bases; bases outside gene matches: 5. This CDR3 contains 16 residues. The germline gives CDR1 MNHNY, CDR2 SVGAGI (reference sequence).

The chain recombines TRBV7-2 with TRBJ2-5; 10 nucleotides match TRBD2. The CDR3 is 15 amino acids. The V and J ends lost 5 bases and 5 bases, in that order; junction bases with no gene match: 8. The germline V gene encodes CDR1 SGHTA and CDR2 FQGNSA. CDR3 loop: CASSHLAGGGETQYF. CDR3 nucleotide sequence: TGTGCCAGCAGCCACTTAGCGGGAGGCGGGGAGACCCAGTACTTC.

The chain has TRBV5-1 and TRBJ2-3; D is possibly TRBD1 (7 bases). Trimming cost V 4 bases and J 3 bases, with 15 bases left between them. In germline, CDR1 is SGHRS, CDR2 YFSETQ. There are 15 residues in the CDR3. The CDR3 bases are TGCGCCAGCAGCCCCGCAGGGGGGACTACAGATACGCAGTATTTT. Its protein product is CASSPAGGTTDTQYF.

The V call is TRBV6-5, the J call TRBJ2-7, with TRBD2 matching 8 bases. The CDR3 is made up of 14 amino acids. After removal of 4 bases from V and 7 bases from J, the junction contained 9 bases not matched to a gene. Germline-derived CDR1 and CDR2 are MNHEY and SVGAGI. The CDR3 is CASSSRAPGGEQYF. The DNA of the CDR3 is TGTGCCAGCAGTTCCAGGGCCCCGGGGGGGGAGCAGTACTTC.

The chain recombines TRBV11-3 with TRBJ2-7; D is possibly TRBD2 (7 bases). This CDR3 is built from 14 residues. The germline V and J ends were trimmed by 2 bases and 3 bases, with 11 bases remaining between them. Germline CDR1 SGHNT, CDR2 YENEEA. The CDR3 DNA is TGTGCCAGCAGCTTAACGGGGGGCAACTACGAGCAGTACTTC. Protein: CASSLTGGNYEQYF.

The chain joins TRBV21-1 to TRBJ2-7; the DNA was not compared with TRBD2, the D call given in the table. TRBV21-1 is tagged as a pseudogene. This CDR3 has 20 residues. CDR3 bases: TGTGCCAGCAGCAAAGAACTTCCCCCCGGGACTAGCGGAAGAACCTACGAGCAGTACTTC. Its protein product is CASSKELPPGTSGRTYEQYF.

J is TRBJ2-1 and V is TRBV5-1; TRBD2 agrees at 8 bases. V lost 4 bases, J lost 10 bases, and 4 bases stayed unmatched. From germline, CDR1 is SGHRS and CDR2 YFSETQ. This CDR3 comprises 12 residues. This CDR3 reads CASSPAGEEQFF. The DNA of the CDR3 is TGCGCCAGCAGCCCAGCGGGGGAGGAGCAGTTCTTC.

CDR3: CASSPSDREATNEKLFF. The CDR3 coding sequence is TGTGCCAGCAGTCCCTCTGACAGGGAGGCAACTAATGAAAAACTGTTTTTT. The chain links TRBV27 to TRBJ1-4; the match to TRBD1 covers 7 bases. Germline loops: CDR1 MNHEY, CDR2 SMNVEV (reference sequence). The CDR3 is made up of 17 amino acids. V lost 5 bases and J lost 0; bases outside the gene matches: 9.